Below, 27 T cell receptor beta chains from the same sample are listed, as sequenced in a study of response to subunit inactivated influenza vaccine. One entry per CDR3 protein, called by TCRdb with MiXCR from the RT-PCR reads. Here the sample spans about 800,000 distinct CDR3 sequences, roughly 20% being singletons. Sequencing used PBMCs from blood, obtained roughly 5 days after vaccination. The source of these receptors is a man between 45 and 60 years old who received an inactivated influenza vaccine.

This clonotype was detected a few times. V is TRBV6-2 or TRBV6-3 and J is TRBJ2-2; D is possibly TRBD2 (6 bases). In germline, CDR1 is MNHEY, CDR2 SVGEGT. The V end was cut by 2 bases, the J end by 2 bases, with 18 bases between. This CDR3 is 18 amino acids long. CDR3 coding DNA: TGTGCCAGCAGTTACCGTGGCGGCGGGACGCACAACACCGGGGAGCTGTTTTTT. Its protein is CASSYRGGGTHNTGELFF.

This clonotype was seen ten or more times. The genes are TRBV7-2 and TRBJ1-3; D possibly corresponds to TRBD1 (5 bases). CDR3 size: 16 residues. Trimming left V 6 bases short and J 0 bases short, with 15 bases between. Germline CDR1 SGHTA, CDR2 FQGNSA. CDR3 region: CASRSGTDVSGNTIYF. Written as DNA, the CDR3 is TGTGCCAGCAGATCCGGGACTGACGTCTCTGGAAACACCATATATTTT.

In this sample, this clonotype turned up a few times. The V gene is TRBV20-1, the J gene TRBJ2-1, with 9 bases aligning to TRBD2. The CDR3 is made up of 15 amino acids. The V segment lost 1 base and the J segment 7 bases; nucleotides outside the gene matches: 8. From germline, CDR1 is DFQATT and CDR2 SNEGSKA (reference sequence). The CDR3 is CSARVPSGNSNEQFF. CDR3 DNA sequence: TGCAGTGCTAGAGTGCCTAGCGGGAATTCGAATGAGCAGTTCTTC.

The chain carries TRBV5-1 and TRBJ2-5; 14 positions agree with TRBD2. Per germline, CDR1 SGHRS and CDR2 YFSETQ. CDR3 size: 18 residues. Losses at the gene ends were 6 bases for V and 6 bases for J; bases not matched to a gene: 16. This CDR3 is CASTTAEGTSGSVKTQYF. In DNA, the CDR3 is TGCGCCAGCACCACGGCCGAAGGGACTAGCGGGAGCGTAAAGACCCAGTACTTC.

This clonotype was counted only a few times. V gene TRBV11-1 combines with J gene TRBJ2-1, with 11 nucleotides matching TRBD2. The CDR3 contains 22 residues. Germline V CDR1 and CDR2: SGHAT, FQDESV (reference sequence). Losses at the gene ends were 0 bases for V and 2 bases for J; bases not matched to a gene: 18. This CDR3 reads CASSLASSGTSGRLLPYNEQFF. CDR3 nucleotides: TGTGCCAGCAGCTTAGCGTCGAGTGGGACTAGCGGCCGTCTGTTACCCTACAATGAGCAGTTCTTC.

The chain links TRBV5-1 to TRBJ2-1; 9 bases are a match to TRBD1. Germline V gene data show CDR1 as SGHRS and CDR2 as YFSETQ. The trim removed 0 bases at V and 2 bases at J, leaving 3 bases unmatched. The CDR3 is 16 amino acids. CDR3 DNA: TGCGCCAGCAGCTTGGGGGACAGGGTCGCCTACAATGAGCAGTTCTTC. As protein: CASSLGDRVAYNEQFF. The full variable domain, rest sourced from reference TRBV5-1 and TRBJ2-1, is KAGVTQTPRYLIKTRGQQVTLSCSPISGHRSVSWYQQTPGQGLQFLFEYFSETQRNKGNFPGRFSGRQFSNSRSEMNVSTLELGDSALYLCASSLGDRVAYNEQFFGPGTRLTVL.

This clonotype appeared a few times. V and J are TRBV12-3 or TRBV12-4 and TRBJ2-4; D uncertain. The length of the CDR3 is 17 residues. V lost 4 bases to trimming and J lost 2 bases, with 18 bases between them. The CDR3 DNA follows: TGTGCCAGCAGTTCTTCCGTTGTGGCCCGCCCCAAAAACATTCAGTACTTC. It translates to CASSSSVVARPKNIQYF.

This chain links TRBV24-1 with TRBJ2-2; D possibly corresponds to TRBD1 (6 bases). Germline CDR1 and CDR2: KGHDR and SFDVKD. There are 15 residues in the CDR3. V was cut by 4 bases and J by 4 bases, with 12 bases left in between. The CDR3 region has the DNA TGTGCCACCAGTGACCCTGGGACATTCACCGGGGAGCTGTTTTTT. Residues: CATSDPGTFTGELFF.

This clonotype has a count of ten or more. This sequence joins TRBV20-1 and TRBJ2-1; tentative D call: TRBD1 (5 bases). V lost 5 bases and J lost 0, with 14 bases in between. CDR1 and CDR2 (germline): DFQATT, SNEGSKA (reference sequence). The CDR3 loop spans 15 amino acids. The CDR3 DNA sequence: TGCAGTGCTGGCGCTTTAGGGGACTCCTACAATGAGCAGTTCTTC. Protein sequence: CSAGALGDSYNEQFF.

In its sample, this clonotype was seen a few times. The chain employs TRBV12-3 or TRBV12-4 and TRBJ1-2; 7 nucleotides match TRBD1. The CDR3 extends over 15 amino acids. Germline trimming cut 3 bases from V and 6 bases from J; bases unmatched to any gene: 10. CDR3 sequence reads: CASSLTGQPTDGYTF. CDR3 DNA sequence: TGTGCCAGCAGTTTGACGGGACAGCCAACGGATGGCTACACCTTC.

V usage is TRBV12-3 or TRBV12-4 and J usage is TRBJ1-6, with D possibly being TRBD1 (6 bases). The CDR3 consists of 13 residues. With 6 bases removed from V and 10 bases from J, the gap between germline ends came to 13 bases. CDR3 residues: CASRLQGSSPLHF. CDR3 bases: TGTGCCAGCAGGCTACAGGGATCCTCACCCCTCCACTTT.

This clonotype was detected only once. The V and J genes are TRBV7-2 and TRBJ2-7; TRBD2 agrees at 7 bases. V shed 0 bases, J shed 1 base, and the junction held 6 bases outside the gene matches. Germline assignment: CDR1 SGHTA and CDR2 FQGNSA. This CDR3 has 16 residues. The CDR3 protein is CASSLAGTILSYEQYF. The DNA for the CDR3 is TGTGCCAGCAGCTTAGCCGGGACTATTCTATCCTACGAGCAGTACTTC.

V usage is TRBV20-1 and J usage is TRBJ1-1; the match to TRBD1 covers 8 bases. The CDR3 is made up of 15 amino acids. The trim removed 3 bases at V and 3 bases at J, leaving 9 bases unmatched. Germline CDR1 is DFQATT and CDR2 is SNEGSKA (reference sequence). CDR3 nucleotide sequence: TGCAGTGCTAGTGGGGCAGGGGGCAGGTACACTGAAGCTTTCTTT. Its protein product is CSASGAGGRYTEAFF.

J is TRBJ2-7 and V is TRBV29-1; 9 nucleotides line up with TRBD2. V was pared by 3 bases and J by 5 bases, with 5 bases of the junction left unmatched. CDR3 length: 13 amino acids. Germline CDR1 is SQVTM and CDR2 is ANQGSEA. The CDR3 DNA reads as TGCAGCGTTGATTTAGCGGGGGCCAACGAGCAGTACTTC. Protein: CSVDLAGANEQYF.

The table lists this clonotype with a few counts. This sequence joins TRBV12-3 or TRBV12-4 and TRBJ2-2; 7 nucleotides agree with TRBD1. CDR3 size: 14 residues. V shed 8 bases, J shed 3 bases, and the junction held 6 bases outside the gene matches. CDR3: CASSRGFDTGELFF. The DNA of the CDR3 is TGTGCCAGCTCCAGGGGGTTTGACACCGGGGAGCTGTTTTTT.

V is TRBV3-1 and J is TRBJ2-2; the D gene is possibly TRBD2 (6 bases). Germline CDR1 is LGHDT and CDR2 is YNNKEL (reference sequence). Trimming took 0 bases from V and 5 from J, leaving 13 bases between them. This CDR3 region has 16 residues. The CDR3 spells CASSQEVPGETGELFF. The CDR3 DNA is TGTGCCAGCAGCCAAGAAGTTCCGGGGGAGACCGGGGAGCTGTTTTTT.

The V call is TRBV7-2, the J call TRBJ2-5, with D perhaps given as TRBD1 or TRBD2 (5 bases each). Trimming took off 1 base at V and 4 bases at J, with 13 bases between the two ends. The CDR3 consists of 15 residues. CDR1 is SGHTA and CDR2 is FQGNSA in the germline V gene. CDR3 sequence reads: CASSLGGSGTETQYF. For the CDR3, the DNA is TGTGCCAGCAGCTTAGGAGGATCCGGGACAGAGACCCAGTACTTC.

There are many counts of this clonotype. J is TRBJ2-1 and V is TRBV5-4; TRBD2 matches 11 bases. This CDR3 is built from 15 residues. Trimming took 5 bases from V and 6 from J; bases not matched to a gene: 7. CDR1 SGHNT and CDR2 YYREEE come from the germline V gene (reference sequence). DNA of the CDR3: TGTGCCAGCAGTCCCGGGACTAGCGGTGCCAATGAGCAGTTCTTC. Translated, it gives CASSPGTSGANEQFF.

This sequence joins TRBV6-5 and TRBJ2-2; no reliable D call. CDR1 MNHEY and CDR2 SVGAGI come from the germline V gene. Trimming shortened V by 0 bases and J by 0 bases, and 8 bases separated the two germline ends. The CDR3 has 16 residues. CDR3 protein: CASSYSRRPNTGELFF. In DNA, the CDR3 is TGTGCCAGCAGTTACTCGAGACGGCCGAACACCGGGGAGCTGTTTTTT.

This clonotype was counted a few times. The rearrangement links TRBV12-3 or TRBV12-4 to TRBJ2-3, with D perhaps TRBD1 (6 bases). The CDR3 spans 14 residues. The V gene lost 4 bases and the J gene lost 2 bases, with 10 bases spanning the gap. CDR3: CASSSGVLTDTQYF. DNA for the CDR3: TGTGCCAGCAGTTCAGGGGTGCTCACAGATACGCAGTATTTT.

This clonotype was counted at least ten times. The CDR3: CSASGQMNTEAFF. DNA of the CDR3: TGCAGCGCATCGGGACAGATGAACACTGAAGCTTTCTTT. J is TRBJ1-1 and V is TRBV29-1; 7 positions agree with TRBD1. V dropped 7 bases and J dropped 0; count of bases not matched to a gene: 5. CDR3 length equals 13 residues. Per germline, CDR1 SQVTM and CDR2 ANQGSEA.

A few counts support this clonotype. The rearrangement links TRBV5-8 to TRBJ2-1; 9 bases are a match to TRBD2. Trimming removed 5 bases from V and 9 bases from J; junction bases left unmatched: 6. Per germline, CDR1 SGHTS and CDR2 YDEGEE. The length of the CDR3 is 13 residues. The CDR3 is CASRLAGASEQFF. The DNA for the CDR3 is TGTGCCAGCAGATTAGCGGGAGCAAGTGAGCAGTTCTTC.

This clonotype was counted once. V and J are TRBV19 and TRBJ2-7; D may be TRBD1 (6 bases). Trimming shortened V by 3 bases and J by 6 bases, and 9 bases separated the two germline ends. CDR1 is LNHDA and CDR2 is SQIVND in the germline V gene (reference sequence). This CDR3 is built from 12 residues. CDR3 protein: CASSINRVEQYF. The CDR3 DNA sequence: TGTGCCAGTAGTATTAACAGGGTCGAGCAGTACTTC.

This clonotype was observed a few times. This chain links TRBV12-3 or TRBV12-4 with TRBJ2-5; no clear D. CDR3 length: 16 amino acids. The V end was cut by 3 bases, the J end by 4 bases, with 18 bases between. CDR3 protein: CASSFISLLGRETQYF. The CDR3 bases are TGTGCCAGCAGTTTCATCTCCCTGCTAGGGCGAGAGACCCAGTACTTC.

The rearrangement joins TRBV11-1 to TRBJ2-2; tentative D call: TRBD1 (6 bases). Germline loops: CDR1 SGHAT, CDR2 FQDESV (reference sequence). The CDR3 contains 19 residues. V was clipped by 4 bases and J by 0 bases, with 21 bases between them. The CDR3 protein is CASSSKHRATYSNTGELFF. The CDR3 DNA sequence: TGTGCCAGCAGCTCAAAACACAGGGCCACCTATTCGAACACCGGGGAGCTGTTTTTT.

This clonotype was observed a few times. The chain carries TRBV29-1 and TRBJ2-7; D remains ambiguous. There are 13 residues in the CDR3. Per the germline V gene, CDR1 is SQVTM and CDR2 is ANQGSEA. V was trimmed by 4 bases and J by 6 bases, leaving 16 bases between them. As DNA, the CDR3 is TGCAGCGTTGCTCCCAGGACGTTTGGCGAGCAGTACTTC. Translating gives CSVAPRTFGEQYF.

The CDR3 bases are TGCAGTGCTAGTCCTCTAGCGGGGGGGTCCCAAGAGACCCAGTACTTC. Protein product: CSASPLAGGSQETQYF. The chain links TRBV20-1 to TRBJ2-5, with 12 bases matching TRBD2. Losses at the gene ends were 3 bases for V and 1 base for J; bases not matched to a gene: 6. Germline CDR1 reads DFQATT; CDR2 reads SNEGSKA (reference sequence). This CDR3 has 16 amino acids.